A single sample is the source of the 3 T cell receptor beta chains below, sequenced in a study of cytomegalovirus exposure and HLA in healthy donors. Use of 60 Vbeta and 13 Jbeta primers characterized the PCR. The repertoire was sequenced with immunoSEQ multiplex PCR; TCRdb's copy has only in-frame clones and lacks some. Of roughly 120,000 clones listed, over 75% are singletons. The specimen was PBMCs. Receptors were obtained from a woman aged 40 to 55 in good health and CMV-seropositive.

The chain combines TRBV29-1 with TRBJ2-2; TRBD1 aligns across 9 bases. V dropped 7 bases and J dropped 6; count of bases not matched to a gene: 12. CDR3 size: 15 residues. Germline lookup yields CDR1 SQVTM and CDR2 ANQGSEA. The CDR3 here is CSARTGTGSPGELFF. The CDR3 coding sequence is TGCAGCGCCAGAACCGGGACAGGGTCCCCCGGGGAGCTGTTTTTT.

Note on this clone: This sample also contains other DNA sequences that code for the same CDR3. V and J are TRBV5-6 and TRBJ1-4, with TRBD1 identical over 9 bases. The germline gives CDR1 SGHDT, CDR2 YYEEEE. This CDR3 contains 15 residues. With V trimmed by 5 bases and J by 3 bases, 5 bases remained unmatched. DNA of the CDR3: TGTGCCAGCAGGGGGGACAGGGCGCCTAATGAAAAACTGTTTTTT. It is translated as CASRGDRAPNEKLFF. Together with reference TRBV5-6 and TRBJ1-4, the CDR3 gives the full variable domain: DAGVTQSPTHLIKTRGQQVTLRCSPKSGHDTVSWYQQALGQGPQFIFQYYEEEERQRGNFPDRFSGHQFPNYSSELNVNALLLGDSALYLCASRGDRAPNEKLFFGSGTQLSVL.

This clone occurred many times. This rearrangement joins TRBV9 to TRBJ1-2, with TRBD1 identical over 7 bases. Trimming took 0 bases from V and 5 from J; bases not matched to a gene: 7. CDR1 and CDR2 (germline): SGDLS, YYNGEE. This CDR3 is 15 amino acids long. This CDR3 is CASSVESGGWYGYTF. In DNA form, the CDR3 reads TGTGCCAGCAGCGTAGAGTCAGGGGGGTGGTATGGCTACACCTTC.